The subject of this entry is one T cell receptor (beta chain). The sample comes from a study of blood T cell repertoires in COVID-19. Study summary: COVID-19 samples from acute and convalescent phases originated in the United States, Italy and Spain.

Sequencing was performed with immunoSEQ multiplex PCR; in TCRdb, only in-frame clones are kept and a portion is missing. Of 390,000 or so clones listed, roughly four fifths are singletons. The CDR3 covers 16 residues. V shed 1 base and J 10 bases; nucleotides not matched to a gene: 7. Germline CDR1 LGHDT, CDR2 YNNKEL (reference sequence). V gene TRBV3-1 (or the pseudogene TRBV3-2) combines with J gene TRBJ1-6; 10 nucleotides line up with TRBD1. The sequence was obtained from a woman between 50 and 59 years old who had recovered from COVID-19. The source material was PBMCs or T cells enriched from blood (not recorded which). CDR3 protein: CASSQGGQGRISPLHF. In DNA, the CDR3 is TGTGCCAGCAGCCAAGGGGGACAGGGGAGAATCTCACCCCTCCACTTT.